This is a list of T cell receptor beta chains from one sample in a study of regulatory dendritic cells for organ transplantation. TCRdb's copy holds only in-frame clones and misses some; the assay was immunoSEQ multiplex PCR. Of about 38,000 clones listed, about 93% were seen once; the top ten hold about 0.11%. The sample consisted of naive CD8+ T cells from blood. Receptor source: a human donor in good health. The CDR3 runs from the conserved cysteine through the conserved F or W. Fields, in order: V gene, J gene, clone size, D gene, CDR3 protein, CDR3 DNA. D genes are given only for firm matches. Rows give clone size only sometimes, using once, few, many, or a class for an expanded clone.

TRBV19,TRBJ2-2,.,TRBD2,CASNGWLGGYTGELFF,TGTGCCAGTAACGGATGGTTGGGAGGGTACACCGGGGAGCTGTTTTTT
TRBV7-2,TRBJ2-1,.,TRBD1,CASSPRGSSYNEQFF,TGTGCCAGCAGCCCCAGGGGGAGCTCCTACAATGAGCAGTTCTTC
TRBV28,TRBJ1-1,few,.,CASDEGYTEAFF,TGTGCCAGCGACGAGGGGTACACTGAAGCTTTCTTT
TRBV6-5,TRBJ1-4,once,.,CASSYAGATNEKLFF,TGTGCCAGCAGTTACGCCGGGGCAACTAATGAAAAACTGTTTTTT
TRBV9,TRBJ2-1,once,TRBD2,CASSVAGGFNEQFF,TGTGCCAGCAGCGTAGCGGGGGGTTTCAATGAGCAGTTCTTC
TRBV4-3,TRBJ2-2,.,TRBD2,CASSQETSGGAYVGELFF,TGCGCCAGCAGCCAAGAGACTAGCGGGGGGGCCTATGTCGGGGAGCTGTTTTTT
TRBV9,TRBJ2-3,.,TRBD2,CASSAPISGSYYTQYF,TGTGCCAGCAGCGCCCCCATCAGCGGGAGTTATTATACGCAGTATTTT
TRBV6-6,TRBJ1-5,once,TRBD1,CASSPTGGGGQPQHF,TGTGCCAGCAGCCCGACAGGGGGTGGTGGTCAGCCCCAGCATTTT
TRBV9,TRBJ2-5,.,.,CASSVEGEETQYF,TGTGCCAGCAGCGTAGAGGGTGAAGAGACCCAGTACTTC
TRBV6-6,TRBJ2-7,.,TRBD2,CASTNGGGEQYF,TGTGCCAGCACTAACGGGGGAGGGGAGCAGTACTTC
TRBV28,TRBJ1-1,.,.,CASSFSVTNTEAFF,TGTGCCAGCAGTTTTTCAGTCACGAACACTGAAGCTTTCTTT
TRBV7-9,TRBJ2-2,.,TRBD2,CANIPAGELGLNTGELFF,TGTGCCAACATACCCGCGGGAGAGCTCGGATTGAACACCGGGGAGCTGTTTTTT
TRBV4-3,TRBJ1-6,.,.,CASSQDTLLLNSPLHF,TGCGCCAGCAGCCAAGACACACTACTTCTTAATTCACCCCTCCACTTT
TRBV9,TRBJ2-1,once,.,CASIPLRPENEQFF,TGTGCCAGCATTCCCTTACGCCCTGAGAATGAGCAGTTCTTC
TRBV30,TRBJ2-2,.,.,CAWSWAAGELFF,TGTGCCTGGAGCTGGGCTGCCGGGGAGCTGTTTTTT
TRBV15,TRBJ2-3,.,.,CATSRAGSTDTQYF,TGTGCCACCAGCAGAGCAGGCAGCACAGATACGCAGTATTTT
TRBV7-7,TRBJ2-1,once,TRBD2,CASSLGTSGLSNEQFF,TGTGCTAGCAGCTTGGGGACTAGCGGGCTCTCCAATGAGCAGTTCTTC
TRBV28,TRBJ2-7,.,TRBD2,CASSLWTSVTYEQYF,TGTGCCAGCAGTTTATGGACTAGCGTGACCTACGAGCAGTACTTC
TRBV18,TRBJ2-7,.,TRBD1,CASSPGQGIGWEYF,TGTGCCAGCTCACCGGGACAGGGCATCGGATGGGAGTACTTC
TRBV4-2,TRBJ2-7,.,.,CASSQGVVYEQYF,TGTGCCAGCAGCCAAGGGGTCGTCTACGAGCAGTACTTC
TRBV7-2,TRBJ2-3,.,TRBD2,CASSAELAAYTDTQYF,TGTGCCAGCAGCGCAGAACTAGCGGCGTACACAGATACGCAGTATTTT
TRBV28,TRBJ2-7,once,.,CASSPDSARSSYEQYF,TGTGCCAGCAGCCCCGACAGTGCCCGGAGCTCTTACGAGCAGTACTTC
TRBV6-5,TRBJ2-5,.,.,CASKINIANQETQYF,TGTGCCAGCAAAATTAATATCGCCAACCAAGAGACCCAGTACTTC
TRBV30,TRBJ2-2,.,.,CAWSVSIYIGELFF,TGTGCCTGGAGTGTATCGATCTACATCGGGGAGCTGTTTTTT
TRBV4-1,TRBJ1-2,once,.,CASSQSMMGLNGYTF,TGCGCCAGCAGCCAATCAATGATGGGGCTAAATGGCTACACCTTC
TRBV28,TRBJ2-3,.,.,CASSLSGYADTQYF,TGTGCCAGCAGTTTATCGGGGTACGCAGATACGCAGTATTTT
TRBV19,TRBJ1-1,.,.,CASSYGSPNTEAFF,TGTGCCAGTAGCTATGGGAGCCCAAACACTGAAGCTTTCTTT
TRBV6-6,TRBJ2-7,once,.,CASNLGTPYEQYF,TGTGCCAGCAACCTAGGGACACCCTACGAGCAGTACTTC
TRBV28,TRBJ1-2,.,.,CASGYTWGPGYTF,TGTGCCAGCGGGTATACTTGGGGCCCTGGCTACACCTTC
TRBV5-8,TRBJ2-7,.,.,CASSTGLPAYEQYF,TGTGCCAGCAGCACAGGACTACCTGCCTACGAGCAGTACTTC
TRBV11-2,TRBJ1-5,.,.,CASRFTGKDASNQPQHF,TGTGCCAGCAGGTTTACGGGGAAAGATGCTAGCAATCAGCCCCAGCATTTT
TRBV27,TRBJ2-1,once,.,CASSLGGGPTVGNEQFF,TGTGCCAGCAGTTTAGGCGGCGGCCCTACGGTTGGCAATGAGCAGTTCTTC
TRBV5-6,TRBJ1-1,.,.,CASSLGTEAFF,TGTGCCAGCAGCCTAGGGACTGAAGCTTTCTTT
TRBV6-6,TRBJ1-2,.,.,CASSYSATDYGYTF,TGTGCCAGCAGTTACTCGGCTACAGACTATGGCTACACCTTC
TRBV27,TRBJ1-1,.,.,CASTGGGVRTEAFF,TGTGCCAGCACTGGGGGAGGGGTGCGCACTGAAGCTTTCTTT
TRBV18,TRBJ2-1,.,.,CASSPELRTYNEQFF,TGTGCCAGCTCACCGGAACTCCGGACCTACAATGAGCAGTTCTTC
TRBV9,TRBJ2-1,.,.,CASSPRSGGVYNEQFF,TGTGCCAGCAGCCCTCGTTCGGGGGGCGTTTACAATGAGCAGTTCTTC
TRBV28,TRBJ1-4,.,.,CASTPHVTNEKLFF,TGTGCCAGCACCCCTCATGTGACAAATGAAAAACTGTTTTTT
TRBV2,TRBJ1-1,.,TRBD1,CASSVTTAGTAYMNTEAFF,TGTGCCAGCAGCGTCACAACAGCCGGGACAGCATACATGAACACTGAAGCTTTCTTT
TRBV27,TRBJ2-7,.,.,CASSRAHSYEQYF,TGTGCCAGCAGTAGGGCCCACTCCTACGAGCAGTACTTC
TRBV11-3,TRBJ2-3,.,.,CASSSSRKGRSTDTQYF,TGTGCCAGCAGCTCTTCAAGAAAGGGCAGAAGCACAGATACGCAGTATTTT
TRBV13,TRBJ2-7,.,TRBD1,CASRSGTGYSYEQYF,TGTGCCAGCCGCAGCGGGACAGGGTATTCCTACGAGCAGTACTTC
TRBV9,TRBJ2-7,.,TRBD1,CASSVTGGSGYEQYF,TGTGCCAGCAGCGTTACAGGGGGCTCGGGGTACGAGCAGTACTTC
TRBV13,TRBJ2-1,.,.,CASSQGHSNEQFF,TGTGCCAGCAGCCAGGGACACTCAAATGAGCAGTTCTTC
TRBV7-6,TRBJ1-2,.,TRBD1,CASSGGQVYGYTF,TGTGCCAGCAGCGGAGGACAGGTTTATGGCTACACCTTC
TRBV7-8,TRBJ2-7,.,TRBD1,CASSLDDRAPTYSEQYF,TGTGCCAGCAGCTTAGACGACAGGGCCCCCACTTACTCCGAGCAGTACTTC
TRBV5-8,TRBJ2-6,.,.,CASGKLYSGANVLTF,TGTGCCAGCGGCAAACTTTACTCTGGGGCCAACGTCCTGACTTTC
TRBV27,TRBJ2-2,.,.,CASRGQPGELFF,TGTGCCAGCAGGGGACAACCCGGGGAGCTGTTTTTT
TRBV11-2,TRBJ2-7,.,.,CASSFHEQYF,TGTGCCAGCAGCTTCCACGAGCAGTACTTC
TRBV11-2,TRBJ2-7,.,TRBD2,CASSFGTRYEQYF,TGTGCCAGCAGCTTCGGGACTAGATACGAGCAGTACTTC
TRBV4-1,TRBJ1-1,few,.,CASSQDPGKYTEAFF,TGCGCCAGCAGCCAAGATCCCGGGAAGTACACTGAAGCTTTCTTT
TRBV7-9,TRBJ1-1,few,TRBD1,CASSDRVMNTEAFF,TGTGCCAGCAGCGACAGGGTTATGAACACTGAAGCTTTCTTT
TRBV27,TRBJ2-3,.,TRBD1,CASRYRGLTDTQYF,TGTGCCAGCAGATACAGGGGCCTCACAGATACGCAGTATTTT
TRBV28,TRBJ2-1,.,.,CASSLNSPFNEQFF,TGTGCCAGCAGTTTGAACTCCCCCTTCAATGAGCAGTTCTTC
TRBV4-2,TRBJ2-7,.,TRBD2,CASSQEGLAGVEQYF,TGTGCCAGCAGCCAAGAAGGGCTAGCGGGGGTGGAGCAGTACTTC
TRBV7-9,TRBJ2-1,.,.,CASSTDLDLRNEQFF,TGTGCCAGCAGCACCGACCTTGACCTACGCAATGAGCAGTTCTTC
TRBV27,TRBJ1-5,.,TRBD1,CASGPTGGGGMKPQHF,TGTGCCAGCGGTCCAACAGGGGGTGGAGGTATGAAGCCCCAGCATTTT